This entry concerns a single T cell receptor (beta chain). Its specificity is unknown. The assay was immunoSEQ multiplex PCR, and TCRdb's table has in-frame clones only and misses some. The sample lists tens of thousands of clones, 88% occurring once. CDR3 size: 17 residues. J was trimmed by 3 bases and V by 2 bases; bases with no gene match: 9. Germline V gene lookup returns CDR1 SGHDN and CDR2 FVKESK. These data are taken from a study of T cells in localized non-small cell lung cancer. Findings of the study overall: The study found T cell clonality highest in uninvolved adjacent lung, above tumor. Heterogeneity stays possible, as sequencing covered only one tumor region. Appearances in adjacent lung were noted for a median roughly 50 of the top 100 tumor clones.

The specimen comprised peripheral blood, sampled before any cancer treatment. The genes are TRBV14 and TRBJ2-2; TRBD1 matches 7 bases. This TCR was recovered from a woman aged 35 to 70 with stage I squamous cell lung carcinoma. The CDR3 loop is CASSQRGRTLDTGELFF. The DNA for the CDR3 is TGTGCCAGCAGCCAAAGGGGGCGGACACTAGACACCGGGGAGCTGTTTTTT. Full variable domain (outside the CDR3, taken from reference TRBV14 and TRBJ2-2): EAGVTQFPSHSVIEKGQTVTLRCDPISGHDNLYWYRRVMGKEIKFLLHFVKESKQDESGMPNNRFLAERTGGTYSTLKVQPAELEDSGVYFCASSQRGRTLDTGELFFGEGSRLTVL.